These 25 T cell receptor beta chains originate from one sample sequenced in a study of neurological immune-mediated disorders (dated by TCRdb to between 2018 and 2020). Library generation was performed with 5' RACE. Sequencing instrument: Illumina HiSeq 2500. The raw public reads went through TCRdb reprocessing: fastp at Q25, MiXCR clone calling, in-frame beta chains kept. Identical CDR3 protein sequences are pooled into one entry, listed with their most common genes and DNA. This sample is represented by about 46,000 distinct CDR3 sequences; about 2% of them were singletons. Around 2% of the sample lies in the top ten. The sequenced sample consisted of PBMCs. These receptor sequences come from a woman aged 40 to 50 with multiple sclerosis.

The sample holds many counts of this clonotype. J is TRBJ2-2 and V is TRBV5-1, with a possible D match to TRBD1 (6 bases). Germline assignment: CDR1 SGHRS and CDR2 YFSETQ. Trimming cost V 9 bases and J 6 bases, with 18 bases left between them. CDR3 length equals 14 residues. The CDR3 DNA follows: TGCGCCACCAGGGGCGAAATCAGGTCCGGGGAGCTGTTTTTT. Protein: CATRGEIRSGELFF.

This clonotype was detected ten times or more. This chain uses TRBV20-1 with TRBJ2-3; 7 bases match TRBD2. V lost 5 bases to trimming and J lost 1 base; unmatched junction nucleotides: 6. Germline CDR1 DFQATT, CDR2 SNEGSKA (reference sequence). The CDR3 covers 14 residues. The CDR3 is CSAPKSGGTDTQYF. CDR3 sequence (DNA): TGCAGTGCTCCAAAAAGCGGGGGCACAGATACGCAGTATTTT.

This clonotype was counted at least ten times. J is TRBJ1-2 and V is TRBV10-3, with D perhaps matching TRBD1 (5 bases). Germline V gene data show CDR1 as ENHRY and CDR2 as SYGVKD. The CDR3 has 13 residues. Trimming stripped 7 bases from V and 3 bases from J, with 12 bases between. The CDR3 DNA follows: TGTGCCATCACCCCGGGACGGTACTATGGCTACACCTTC. It is translated as CAITPGRYYGYTF.

This clonotype was seen repeatedly, ten times or more. V usage is TRBV3-1 and J usage is TRBJ2-3; no firm D call. Trimming left V 0 bases short and J 5 bases short, with 6 bases between. CDR3 length: 13 amino acids. Germline V gene sequence: CDR1 LGHDT, CDR2 YNNKEL (reference sequence). DNA for the CDR3: TGTGCCAGCAGCCAAGATTTAAAAGATACGCAGTATTTT. It codes for CASSQDLKDTQYF.

There are many counts of this clonotype. The genes are TRBV7-8 and TRBJ1-5; tentatively, D is TRBD1 (5 bases). Trimming stripped 2 bases from V and 1 base from J, with 15 bases between. CDR1 is SGHVS and CDR2 is FQNEAQ in the germline V gene. The CDR3 spans 17 residues. CDR3 bases: TGTGCCAGCAGCTTATCGGCCGGGGCGCGGAGCAATCAGCCCCAGCATTTT. Translating gives CASSLSAGARSNQPQHF.

This clonotype was picked up many times. V usage is TRBV5-1 and J usage is TRBJ1-4; 7 nucleotides match TRBD1. This CDR3 is 14 amino acids long. V shed 3 bases, J shed 4 bases, and the junction held 3 bases outside the gene matches. CDR1 and CDR2 (germline): SGHRS, YFSETQ. This chain's CDR3 is CASSSGQINEKLFF. Here the CDR3 DNA reads TGCGCCAGCAGCTCGGGACAGATTAATGAAAAACTGTTTTTT.

This clonotype was observed many times. The V call is TRBV20-1, the J call TRBJ1-2; D possibly corresponds to TRBD1 (6 bases). The CDR3 consists of 11 residues. Per germline, CDR1 DFQATT and CDR2 SNEGSKA (reference sequence). Trimming cost V 6 bases and J 6 bases, with 11 bases left between them. The CDR3 DNA sequence: TGCAGTGCCCTAACAGGGAATGGCTACACCTTC. Residues: CSALTGNGYTF.

This clonotype was detected ten times or more. The chain links TRBV10-2 to TRBJ2-7; 9 bases are shared with TRBD1. V shed 2 bases, J shed 6 bases, and the junction held 5 bases outside the gene matches. Germline CDR1 is WSHSY and CDR2 is SAAADI. The CDR3 extends over 14 amino acids. CDR3 protein: CASSEHGTGSEQYF. The DNA for the CDR3 is TGCGCCAGCAGTGAGCATGGGACAGGGAGCGAGCAGTACTTC.

This clonotype has a count of ten or more. The rearrangement links TRBV5-1 to TRBJ1-4; possibly TRBD1 for D (5 bases). Germline assignment: CDR1 SGHRS and CDR2 YFSETQ. The CDR3 consists of 14 residues. V lost 4 bases to trimming and J lost 2 bases, with 9 bases between them. The DNA for the CDR3 is TGCGCCAGCAGCACAGGACACACTAATGAAAAACTGTTTTTT. Encoded protein: CASSTGHTNEKLFF.

This sequence joins TRBV10-2 and TRBJ1-6; TRBD1 matches at 10 bases. Germline values: CDR1 WSHSY, CDR2 SAAADI. V was clipped by 5 bases and J by 7 bases; unmatched bases: 5. The CDR3 spans 15 residues. The CDR3 spells CASSRQGARNSPLHF. The DNA of the CDR3 is TGCGCCAGCAGTAGACAGGGGGCAAGGAATTCACCCCTCCACTTT.

This sequence joins TRBV2 and TRBJ1-5; 9 bases fit TRBD1. J was trimmed by 6 bases and V by 6 bases; bases with no gene match: 6. Germline V CDR1 and CDR2: SNHLY, FYNNEI. CDR3 length: 14 amino acids. The CDR3 loop reads CASREQGAIQPQHF. CDR3 nucleotides: TGTGCCAGCAGGGAACAGGGGGCTATTCAGCCCCAGCATTTT.

This clonotype was counted ten times or more. The chain recombines TRBV12-3 or TRBV12-4 with TRBJ1-6, with unresolved D. CDR3 length: 13 amino acids. Trimming cost V 1 base and J 10 bases, with 8 bases left between them. The CDR3 protein is CASSLDRSSPLHF. The CDR3 bases are TGTGCCAGCAGTTTAGACAGATCCTCACCCCTCCACTTT.

This clonotype was picked up many times. The rearrangement joins TRBV6-1 to TRBJ2-2, with unresolved D. Trimming left V 6 bases short and J 3 bases short, with 5 bases between. The CDR3 consists of 12 residues. Germline loops: CDR1 MNHNS, CDR2 SASEGT. The DNA for the CDR3 is TGTGCCAGCAGGTCGGACACCGGGGAGCTGTTTTTT. Amino acid sequence: CASRSDTGELFF.

This clonotype appeared many times. The chain joins TRBV6-5 to TRBJ2-7; D might be TRBD1 (5 bases). V shed 2 bases and J shed 3 bases, with 8 bases lying between them. CDR1 and CDR2 from the germline V gene are MNHEY and SVGAGI. The CDR3 loop spans 13 amino acids. The CDR3 bases are TGTGCCAGCAGTTACGCCCAGGGCTACGAGCAGTACTTC. Amino acids: CASSYAQGYEQYF.

This clonotype has ten or more counts. The chain employs TRBV20-1 and TRBJ2-3; 10 nucleotides agree with TRBD2. V dropped 1 base and J dropped 5; count of bases not matched to a gene: 12. This CDR3 region has 17 residues. Germline V gene lookup returns CDR1 DFQATT and CDR2 SNEGSKA (reference sequence). The chain's CDR3 is CSARAYLSGGGKDTQYF. For the CDR3, the DNA is TGCAGTGCTAGAGCCTACCTCAGCGGGGGGGGTAAAGATACGCAGTATTTT.

Ten or more counts support this clonotype. In DNA form, the CDR3 reads TGTGCCAGCAGCCCGGGACAGGTCAGAGGGACCCAGTACTTC. Protein product: CASSPGQVRGTQYF. The chain carries TRBV27 and TRBJ2-5; 8 bases line up with TRBD1. J was trimmed by 7 bases and V by 6 bases; bases with no gene match: 10. From germline, CDR1 is MNHEY and CDR2 SMNVEV (reference sequence). This CDR3 has 14 residues.

The V gene is TRBV6-5, the J gene TRBJ1-2; TRBD1 might be the D (5 bases). The V end was cut by 1 base, the J end by 5 bases, with 11 bases between. From germline, CDR1 is MNHEY and CDR2 SVGAGI. The CDR3 has 14 residues. In nucleotides, the CDR3 is TGTGCCAGCAGTTACTTGGACACCCTTTATGGCTACACCTTC. Residues: CASSYLDTLYGYTF.

In this sample, this clonotype turned up many times. The chain links TRBV5-1 to TRBJ1-2, with D uncertain. V lost 6 bases, J lost 3 bases, and 12 bases lay in between. Germline values: CDR1 SGHRS, CDR2 YFSETQ. CDR3 length: 13 residues. The CDR3 reads CASMEGADYGYTF. The CDR3 coding sequence is TGCGCCAGCATGGAGGGCGCGGACTATGGCTACACCTTC.

This clonotype occurred many times. The chain couples TRBV29-1 to TRBJ1-1; D gene unclear. The CDR3 is 14 residues long. CDR1 is SQVTM, CDR2 ANQGSEA, per germline. Trimming took off 6 bases at V and 0 bases at J, with 14 bases between the two ends. CDR3 coding DNA: TGCAGCGTCCGACGTGTAGGGATGAACACTGAAGCTTTCTTT. Amino acids: CSVRRVGMNTEAFF.

This clonotype has ten or more counts. The CDR3 sequence: CASSLGQPDTQYF. The CDR3, as DNA: TGTGCCAGCAGCCTAGGACAGCCAGATACGCAGTATTTT. The chain has TRBV2 and TRBJ2-3; perhaps TRBD1 as D (6 bases). Germline V CDR1 and CDR2: SNHLY, FYNNEI. The CDR3 contains 13 residues. Trimming removed 6 bases from V and 4 bases from J, with 11 bases in between. The full variable domain, in which reference TRBV2 and TRBJ2-3 provide the parts outside the CDR3, is EPEVTQTPSHQVTQMGQEVILRCVPISNHLYFYWYRQILGQKVEFLVSFYNNEISEKSEIFDDQFSVERPDGSNFTLKIRSTKLEDSAMYFCASSLGQPDTQYFGPGTRLTVL.

This clonotype was detected ten times or more. V gene TRBV3-1 combines with J gene TRBJ2-7; D gene ambiguous. The V gene's germline CDR1 is LGHDT and CDR2 YNNKEL (reference sequence). This CDR3 spans 15 amino acids. The germline V and J ends were trimmed by 1 base and 2 bases, with 12 bases remaining between them. The CDR3 region has the DNA TGTGCCAGCAGCCAAGGAAGTGTATCCACCTACGAGCAGTACTTC. This translates into CASSQGSVSTYEQYF.

The table lists this clonotype with many counts. The rearrangement joins TRBV5-1 to TRBJ2-7; D possibly corresponds to TRBD1 (6 bases). The CDR3 extends over 13 amino acids. Germline loops: CDR1 SGHRS, CDR2 YFSETQ. V lost 3 bases to trimming and J lost 1 base, with 8 bases between them. The DNA of the CDR3 is TGCGCCAGCAGCTCAACAGGGTCCTACGAGCAGTACTTC. Protein: CASSSTGSYEQYF. The full variable domain, in which reference TRBV5-1 and TRBJ2-7 provide the parts outside the CDR3, is KAGVTQTPRYLIKTRGQQVTLSCSPISGHRSVSWYQQTPGQGLQFLFEYFSETQRNKGNFPGRFSGRQFSNSRSEMNVSTLELGDSALYLCASSSTGSYEQYFGPGTRLTVT.

This clonotype came up many times. This sequence joins TRBV5-1 and TRBJ1-2, with D possibly TRBD1 on 5 matching bases. V was cut by 0 bases and J by 4 bases, with 13 bases left in between. CDR3 size: 15 residues. Germline V lookup: CDR1 SGHRS, CDR2 YFSETQ. CDR3 in amino acids: CASSLEPGSGYGYTF. DNA for the CDR3: TGCGCCAGCAGCTTGGAACCAGGGAGCGGCTATGGCTACACCTTC. Full variable domain (remainder filled in from reference TRBV5-1 and TRBJ1-2): KAGVTQTPRYLIKTRGQQVTLSCSPISGHRSVSWYQQTPGQGLQFLFEYFSETQRNKGNFPGRFSGRQFSNSRSEMNVSTLELGDSALYLCASSLEPGSGYGYTFGSGTRLTVV.

This clonotype was detected ten times or more. The CDR3 loop reads CASSSRGWNTEAFF. In DNA, the CDR3 is TGTGCCAGCAGTTCCCGAGGATGGAACACTGAAGCTTTCTTT. The V and J genes are TRBV6-6 and TRBJ1-1, with D unresolved. This CDR3 has 14 residues. V was trimmed by 4 bases and J by 1 base, leaving 10 bases between them. Germline-derived CDR1 and CDR2 are MNHNY and SVGAGI (reference sequence).

Many counts were recorded for this clonotype. The chain links TRBV3-1 to TRBJ2-5; 8 bases align to TRBD2. V was clipped by 3 bases and J by 1 base; unmatched bases: 10. The CDR3 spans 17 residues. In germline, CDR1 is LGHDT, CDR2 YNNKEL (reference sequence). The CDR3 sequence: CASSHLSGGFFQETQYF. The CDR3 bases are TGTGCCAGCAGCCACCTCTCGGGGGGGTTTTTCCAAGAGACCCAGTACTTC.